Listed below are T cell receptor beta chains from one sample, sequenced in a study of blood T cells in healthy people across ages. TCRdb re-called the 5' RACE reads with MiXCR, one entry per CDR3 protein. The data hold about 580,000 distinct CDR3 sequences, with 47% observed a single time. The sequencing input was blood. Receptors were obtained from an elderly man in good health. Both conserved end residues are part of each CDR3. Clone size is shown for a subset of rows, as once, few, many or a class of expanded clone.

TRBJ2-1 | - | 18 | TRBV5-1 | CASSLGTGTGGSYNEQFF
TRBJ2-1 | - | 15 | TRBV20-1 | CSARDQRLAGNEQFF
TRBJ2-6 | few | 16 | TRBV27 | CASSPRASSGANVLTF
TRBJ2-5 | few | 16 | TRBV20-1 | CSARVLMAGDQETQYF
TRBJ2-3 | - | 12 | TRBV7-2 | CASRASRDTQYF
TRBJ1-5 | - | 14 | TRBV11-2 | CASSLAPGPQPQHF
TRBJ1-1 | few | 13 | TRBV7-9 | CASSQEVNTEAFF
TRBJ2-1 | - | 15 | TRBV9 | CASSVDGTADNEQFF
TRBJ1-5 | many | 17 | TRBV6-6 | CASSATVSQGLDQPQHF
TRBJ2-5 | few | 12 | TRBV27 | CASSPGGGTQYF